What follows is one T cell receptor beta chain and its context. Its specificity is not known. This entry comes from a study of T cells after yellow fever vaccination. Study-level information: The fractions with low cell numbers were processed using SMART-Seq v4 Ultra Low Input.

Study-level findings and limits: CD4 and CD8 compartments shared a small share of clonotypes.

A process of 5'RACE template switching, which added a universal primer site and UMIs, was used to make TCR cDNA. Each CDR3 protein is one row after TCRdb ran MiXCR on the 5' RACE reads. The top ten clones hold 15% of a sample with around 350,000 distinct CDR3 sequences, approximately 6% of them seen once. The sequencing here drew on PBMCs, taken 5 days after the yellow fever booster vaccination. The source of this sequence is a man aged 25-45 years who received the YFV17D yellow fever vaccine.

The CDR3 protein is CASRPGVSGNKETQYF. The CDR3 nucleotides are TGTGCCAGCAGACCGGGTGTTAGCGGGAACAAAGAGACCCAGTACTTC. The chain carries TRBV5-4 and TRBJ2-5, with 8 bases identical to TRBD2. This CDR3 has 16 residues. Germline loops: CDR1 SGHNT, CDR2 YYREEE (reference sequence). J gave up 3 bases and V 5 bases, and 12 bases lay outside the gene matches.